This T cell receptor (beta chain) was recorded in a study of CD8 T cells in Susac syndrome. Study-level information: The Susac syndrome patients that were sequenced included more than 5 with active disease and under ten in remission. Patients with Susac syndrome were therapy-naive, on corticosteroids, or on intravenous immunoglobulin alone at the time that blood was drawn.

cDNA came from around 0.5 to 1 ug RNA primed by random hexamers. Multiplex immunoSEQ PCR targeted 54 Vbeta and 13 Jbeta TCR beta segments. TCRdb used MiXCR to reprocess the immunoSEQ multiplex PCR reads, holding one entry per CDR3 protein. The table records some 200,000 distinct CDR3 sequences, approximately 95% of them present only once. Trimming pared 3 bases from V and 4 bases from J, leaving 7 bases between. The CDR3 covers 12 residues. Germline V CDR1 and CDR2: SGHDT, YYEEEE. Patients with Susac syndrome met diagnostic criteria that were recently defined for definite or probable disease. This sequence joins TRBV5-6 and TRBJ1-2, with D possibly matching TRBD1 (5 bases). This TCR was sampled from a human donor with Susac syndrome. Sequencing was performed on CD4+ T cells from PBMCs. In DNA form, the CDR3 reads TGTGCCAGCAGCTCAGGGACCTATGGCTACACCTTC. It translates to CASSSGTYGYTF.